A selection of T cell receptor beta chains follows, all from one sample in a study of early T cells in non-severe SARS-CoV-2 infection. Each CDR3 protein is one row after TCRdb ran MiXCR on the 5' RACE reads. Among roughly 24,000 distinct CDR3 sequences, around 4.2% were seen once, and the ten largest hold about 8%. The sample comprised whole blood. The receptors shown here come from an adult who was a healthcare worker with PCR-confirmed SARS-CoV-2 infection or an uninfected control (not recorded which). The CDR3 runs from the conserved cysteine through the conserved F or W. A D gene is named only where the DNA matches it firmly. Clone size appears in some rows only: once, few, many, or a class for an expanded clone.

clone_size	d_call	v_call	j_call	cdr3_nt	cdr3_aa
many	NA	TRBV5-5	TRBJ2-7	TGTGCCAGCAGCCGCTCTATCCAACTGAATACCTACGAGCAGTACTTC	CASSRSIQLNTYEQYF
few	NA	TRBV7-8	TRBJ1-1	TGTGCCAGCAGCTTAGCGCTGGCGGAGGAAGCTTTCTTT	CASSLALAEEAFF
many	NA	TRBV29-1	TRBJ1-1	TGCAGCGTGGCACAGGGAAGAGGGGGTGAAGCTTTCTTT	CSVAQGRGGEAFF
many	TRBD1	TRBV4-2	TRBJ2-7	TGTGCCAGCAGCCCTCTAACAGGGGCCTACGAGCAGTACTTC	CASSPLTGAYEQYF
few	TRBD1	TRBV7-2	TRBJ2-7	TGTGCCAGCACCTGGAGACAGGGGACCTACGAGCAGTACTTC	CASTWRQGTYEQYF
NA	TRBD1	TRBV12-3/TRBV12-4	TRBJ1-5	TGTGCCAGCAGTTTAGGGACAGGGGTAAATCAGCCCCAGCATTTT	CASSLGTGVNQPQHF
few	TRBD1	TRBV7-9	TRBJ2-7	TGTGCCAGCAGCGCCGGACAGGGAAGATCCTACGAGCAGTACTTC	CASSAGQGRSYEQYF
many	TRBD2	TRBV20-1	TRBJ2-7	TGCAGTGCTAGATTAGCGGGGGACCTTTACTACGAGCAGTACTTC	CSARLAGDLYYEQYF
many	TRBD1	TRBV6-6	TRBJ1-2	TGTGCCAGCATTCCTCAGTTAACCCGGACAGGGAGAGGCTACACCTTC	CASIPQLTRTGRGYTF
many	TRBD2	TRBV5-1	TRBJ2-7	TGCGCCAGCAGCTTGCTGGGGGACTACTCCTACGAGCAGTACTTC	CASSLLGDYSYEQYF
many	TRBD1	TRBV6-5	TRBJ2-2	TGTGCCAGCAGTCAGGGGGCGCACACCGGGGAGCTGTTTTTT	CASSQGAHTGELFF
few	NA	TRBV18	TRBJ2-2	TGTGCCAGCTCACCACCATGGAACACCGGGGAGCTGTTTTTT	CASSPPWNTGELFF
many	NA	TRBV5-1	TRBJ2-3	TGCGCCAGCAGCTTGGACGGGGCACAGATAACGCAGTATTTT	CASSLDGAQITQYF
few	TRBD1	TRBV7-9	TRBJ2-5	TGTGCCAGCAGCAGCCCGGACAGGGAAGAGACCCAGTACTTC	CASSSPDREETQYF
many	NA	TRBV23-1	TRBJ2-5	TGCGCCAGCAGTCAATCGATTCCGCACCAAGAGACCCAGTACTTC	CASSQSIPHQETQYF
many	TRBD1	TRBV18	TRBJ2-7	TGTGCCAGCTCCCCCGATACAGGGGCACTGGGTGAGCAGTACTTC	CASSPDTGALGEQYF
medium-sized	NA	TRBV7-2	TRBJ2-5	TGTGCCAGCAGCTTAAAGATTAGCTCGGAGACCCAGTACTTC	CASSLKISSETQYF
many	TRBD1	TRBV28	TRBJ2-3	TGTGCCAGCAGCAACAGGGGCTCAGATACGCAGTATTTT	CASSNRGSDTQYF
many	NA	TRBV7-2	TRBJ1-3	TGTGCCAGCAGCCAGGAACGTGGAAACACCATATATTTT	CASSQERGNTIYF
many	TRBD2	TRBV4-2	TRBJ2-7	TGTGCCAGCAGCCATGCGTTTCCGGGACTAGCGGGGGGGCACAACTACGAGCAGTACTTC	CASSHAFPGLAGGHNYEQYF
NA	NA	TRBV2	TRBJ2-3	TGTGCCACCGCTCTCAGCACAGATACGCAGTATTTT	CATALSTDTQYF
many	TRBD2	TRBV11-3	TRBJ2-3	TGTGCCAGCAGCTTGGGGGATCGACTAGCGGGGGGCCACACAGATACGCAGTATTTT	CASSLGDRLAGGHTDTQYF
many	TRBD1	TRBV14	TRBJ2-4	TGTGCCAGCAGCCAAGGGGACAGGGCCCGACCCATAGCCAAAAACATTCAGTACTTC	CASSQGDRARPIAKNIQYF
many	NA	TRBV6-1	TRBJ1-1	TGTGCCAGCAGTGAACTGGGCCCACTCCGGACTGAAGCTTTCTTT	CASSELGPLRTEAFF
NA	TRBD1	TRBV6-6	TRBJ1-1	TGTGCCAGCAGTAAACAGGGGTGGGACACTGAAGCTTTCTTT	CASSKQGWDTEAFF
few	NA	TRBV11-2	TRBJ2-5	TGTGCCAGCAGCTTACAAGAGACCCAGTACTTC	CASSLQETQYF
many	TRBD2	TRBV5-1	TRBJ2-5	TGCGCCAGCAGCCGGACTAGCGGAGGGGAGACCCAGTACTTC	CASSRTSGGETQYF
many	NA	TRBV6-4	TRBJ1-1	TGTGCCAGCAGTGTGTACAGCAACACTGAAGCTTTCTTT	CASSVYSNTEAFF
many	NA	TRBV7-9	TRBJ1-5	TGTGCCAGCGGACCCATGGGGGGGCAGCCCCAGCATTTT	CASGPMGGQPQHF
many	NA	TRBV19	TRBJ2-7	TGTGCCAGTAGGAGCTACCACAGTGACTACGAGCAGTACTTC	CASRSYHSDYEQYF
NA	TRBD2	TRBV7-2	TRBJ2-3	TGTGCCAGCAGCCTCGACCTGACTAGCTCAGATACGCAGTATTTT	CASSLDLTSSDTQYF